The 17 T cell receptor beta chains presented below share a single source sample, sequenced in a study of post-analysis software for immune sequencing data. Unique molecular identifiers tagged the TCR beta cDNA libraries. TCRdb re-called the PCR reads with MiXCR, one entry per CDR3 protein. The sample carries hundreds of thousands of distinct CDR3 sequences, roughly 47% recorded once. Study-wide points: Patients carried four or five TRBV segments more frequently than controls did, and TRBV5-6, TRBV5-1 and TRBV20-1 were among them.

Their antigens are not known. The sequenced material came from blood. These receptors were collected from a girl under 18 with multiple sclerosis.

This clonotype turned up a few times. The chain links TRBV27 to TRBJ1-2; D might be TRBD1 (5 bases). This CDR3 spans 13 amino acids. Germline V gene sequence: CDR1 MNHEY, CDR2 SMNVEV (reference sequence). V gave up 3 bases and J gave up 8 bases, with 13 bases separating them. For the CDR3, the DNA is TGTGCCAGCAGTTTCTTGGACACCAAAGGCTACACCTTC. This gives the protein CASSFLDTKGYTF.

The V and J genes are TRBV5-8 and TRBJ2-7; possible D gene TRBD2, 5 bases. The CDR3 runs to 14 residues. Per the germline V gene, CDR1 is SGHTS and CDR2 is YDEGEE. Between the trimmed V and J ends, which lost 4 bases and 10 bases, there was a span of 21 bases. The CDR3 region has the DNA TGTGCCAGCAGCCCCCGGGTTGGAGGAAGGGCCCAGTACTTC. This sequence encodes CASSPRVGGRAQYF.

The rearrangement links TRBV7-8 to TRBJ2-5, with 11 bases that match TRBD2. The CDR3 is 18 amino acids. With 4 bases clipped from V and 1 base from J, the junction kept 11 bases outside the gene matches. Germline loops: CDR1 SGHVS, CDR2 FQNEAQ. CDR3 coding DNA: TGTGCCAGCAGCTCTACATTAGCGGGAGGGCCGCTCCAAGAGACCCAGTACTTC. Translation gives CASSSTLAGGPLQETQYF.

The chain joins TRBV4-1 to TRBJ2-1, with TRBD2 matching over 12 bases. The ends lost 0 bases at V and 10 bases at J; junction bases unmatched: 13. CDR3 size: 18 residues. Germline CDR1 reads MGHRA; CDR2 reads YSYEKL. DNA for the CDR3: TGCGCCAGCAGCCAAGATCGGGGACTAGCGGGTCGGGGGTGGGAGCAGTTCTTC. It yields the protein CASSQDRGLAGRGWEQFF.

The CDR3 protein is CASSVQEVDYGYTF. CDR3 sequence (DNA): TGTGCCAGCAGTGTACAGGAGGTCGACTATGGCTACACCTTC. The rearrangement joins TRBV6-5 to TRBJ1-2; a possible D gene is TRBD1 (5 bases). Germline assignment: CDR1 MNHEY and CDR2 SVGAGI. This CDR3 has 14 amino acids. V was pared by 5 bases and J by 3 bases, with 13 bases between.

This clonotype was observed a few times. The chain joins TRBV12-3 or TRBV12-4 to TRBJ2-5; D is possibly TRBD2 (6 bases). CDR3 size: 13 residues. V was clipped by 7 bases and J by 9 bases, with 18 bases between them. In DNA, the CDR3 is TGTGCCAGCACCCTGGGAGGCCAGAGTCCCCAGTACTTC. The encoded protein is CASTLGGQSPQYF.

The rearrangement joins TRBV5-1 to TRBJ2-4; TRBD1 matches 9 bases. The end of the DNA is better explained by TRBJ2-7, so the J call may be wrong. Germline CDR1 is SGHRS and CDR2 is YFSETQ. The CDR3 has 14 amino acids. The CDR3 sequence: CASSPGTGPHEQYF. Written as DNA, the CDR3 is TGCGCCAGCAGCCCGGGGACAGGGCCCCACGAGCAGTACTTC.

This clonotype was observed a few times. This chain connects TRBV5-1 to TRBJ1-1, with TRBD1 matching 7 bases. The CDR3 has 14 amino acids. Germline V gives CDR1 SGHRS, CDR2 YFSETQ. V shed 4 bases, J shed 1 base, and the junction held 4 bases outside the gene matches. CDR3 sequence reads: CASSPNRGNTEAFF. The CDR3 nucleotides are TGCGCCAGCAGCCCTAACAGGGGGAACACTGAAGCTTTCTTT.

The J gene is TRBJ2-7, the V gene TRBV5-8, with D perhaps matching TRBD1 or TRBD2 (5 bases each). CDR1 is SGHTS and CDR2 is YDEGEE in the germline V gene. CDR3 size: 14 residues. V was pared by 4 bases and J by 7 bases, with 18 bases between. CDR3 amino acids: CASSPLGPSNEQYF. The CDR3 bases are TGTGCCAGCAGCCCACTGGGACCGTCTAATGAGCAGTACTTC. Using reference TRBV5-8 and TRBJ2-7 for the parts outside the CDR3, the full variable domain is EAGVTQSPTHLIKTRGQQATLRCSPISGHTSVYWYQQALGLGLQFLLWYDEGEERNRGNFPPRFSGRQFPNYSSELNVNALELEDSALYLCASSPLGPSNEQYFGPGTRLTVT.

V is TRBV7-8 and J is TRBJ2-7; 8 bases match TRBD1. Trimming at V came to 0 bases and at J to 2 bases, leaving 3 bases not matched to a gene. CDR1 and CDR2 (germline): SGHVS, FQNEAQ. The CDR3 totals 15 residues. The CDR3 nucleotides are TGTGCCAGCAGCTTAGCGGACAGGGCCACCTACGAGCAGTACTTC. Amino acids: CASSLADRATYEQYF.

This clonotype occurred once. The chain combines TRBV5-1 with TRBJ2-1; D not certain. This CDR3 has 14 residues. CDR1 and CDR2 (germline): SGHRS, YFSETQ. Between the trimmed V and J ends, which lost 4 bases and 3 bases, there was a span of 11 bases. This CDR3 is CASSRKESYNEQFF. CDR3 coding DNA: TGCGCCAGCAGCCGAAAAGAAAGCTACAATGAGCAGTTCTTC.

V usage is TRBV12-3 or TRBV12-4 and J usage is TRBJ2-1; 9 bases match TRBD2. With 5 bases clipped from V and 6 bases from J, the junction kept 11 bases outside the gene matches. This CDR3 contains 16 residues. The CDR3 sequence: CASSGTLAGTPNEQFF. Written as DNA, the CDR3 is TGTGCCAGCAGTGGAACTCTAGCGGGGACCCCCAATGAGCAGTTCTTC.

This clonotype came up a few times. CDR3 nucleotides: TGTGCCAGCAGCCCCCCGGACCGACCCTACGAGCAGTACTTC. Amino acids: CASSPPDRPYEQYF. The chain links TRBV9 to TRBJ2-4; D ambiguous. The J call may be incorrect, as the DNA end agrees better with TRBJ2-7. Germline CDR1 and CDR2: SGDLS and YYNGEE. The length of the CDR3 is 14 residues.

This clonotype has more than one count but fewer than ten. The chain uses TRBV7-8 and TRBJ2-7; a possible D gene is TRBD2 (6 bases). The CDR3 spans 15 residues. The V and J ends lost 4 bases and 6 bases respectively, with 19 bases between them. Germline CDR1 reads SGHVS; CDR2 reads FQNEAQ. The CDR3 region is CASSSLEGFPSEQYF. CDR3 in DNA: TGTGCCAGCAGCTCCTTGGAGGGATTTCCGTCCGAGCAGTACTTC. Full variable domain (missing parts from reference TRBV7-8 and TRBJ2-7): GAGVSQSPRYKVAKRGQDVALRCDPISGHVSLFWYQQALGQGPEFLTYFQNEAQLDKSGLPSDRFFAERPEGSVSTLKIQRTQQEDSAVYLCASSSLEGFPSEQYFGPGTRLTVT.

V is TRBV11-2 and J is TRBJ2-7; 7 bases are shared with TRBD1. CDR1 is SGHAT, CDR2 FQNNGV, per germline. V trimming: 3 bases; J trimming: 6 bases; junction bases outside the gene matches: 11. CDR3 length equals 15 residues. DNA for the CDR3: TGTGCCAGCAGCTTCGGGACAGCACCTGGAGGCGAGCAGTACTTC. It encodes CASSFGTAPGGEQYF.

V gene TRBV11-2 combines with J gene TRBJ2-5; 8 bases map to TRBD2. Germline loops: CDR1 SGHAT, CDR2 FQNNGV. This CDR3 is built from 17 residues. The V gene end was trimmed by 4 bases and the J gene end by 4 bases; junction bases not matched to a gene: 14. CDR3 residues: CASSWVATGGPPETQYF. CDR3 bases: TGTGCCAGCAGCTGGGTCGCGACGGGAGGGCCCCCAGAGACCCAGTACTTC.

This clonotype has only a few counts. CDR3 coding DNA: TGTGCCAGCAGCAAAGCAGGGGCGTCCGGCTACACCTTC. Protein sequence: CASSKAGASGYTF. The chain employs TRBV21-1 and TRBJ1-2; TRBD1, the table's D call, lacks a check against the DNA. TRBV21-1 is marked as a pseudogene. The CDR3 sequence is 13 residues long.